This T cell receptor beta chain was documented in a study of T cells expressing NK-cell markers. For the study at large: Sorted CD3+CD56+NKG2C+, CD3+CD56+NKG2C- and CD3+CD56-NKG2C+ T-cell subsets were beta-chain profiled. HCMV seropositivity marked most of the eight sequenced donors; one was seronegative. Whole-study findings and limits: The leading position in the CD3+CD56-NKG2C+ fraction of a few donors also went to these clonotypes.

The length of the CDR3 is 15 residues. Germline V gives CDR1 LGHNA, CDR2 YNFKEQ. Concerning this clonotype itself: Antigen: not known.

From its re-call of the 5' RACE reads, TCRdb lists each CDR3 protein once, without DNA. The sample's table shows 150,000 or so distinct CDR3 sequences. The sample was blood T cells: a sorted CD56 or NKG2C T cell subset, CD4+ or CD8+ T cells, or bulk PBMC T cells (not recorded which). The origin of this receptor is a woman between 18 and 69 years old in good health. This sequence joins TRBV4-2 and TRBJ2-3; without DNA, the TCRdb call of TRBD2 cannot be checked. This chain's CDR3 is CASSQDIPLGDTQYF.